This T cell receptor (beta chain) was sequenced in a study of post-analysis software for immune sequencing data (dated by TCRdb to between 2014 and 2017). Regarding the study in general: Recorded disease courses included relapsing-remitting, secondary progressive and progressive-relapsing multiple sclerosis, with some patients lacking subtype annotation. The multiple sclerosis patient repertoires were compared with 11 previously published healthy control repertoires from donors aged 6 to 25 years. A subset of samples was prepared in parallel using single-end sample barcoding, then pooled and co-amplified after Illumina adapter ligation.

What the work shows at the level of the full study, not this receptor alone: Strong co-clustering of samples prepared in the same batch was shown by direct clustering with F measure, prompting a batch-effect correction. The control group was slightly older than the multiple sclerosis patient group. Roughly 5 TRBV segments, including TRBV5-6, TRBV5-1 and TRBV20-1, were significantly more frequent in patients than controls. Multiple sclerosis patients had significantly lower normalized Chao1 diversity than controls, a result that suggests substantial peripheral T-cell clonal expansion.

Reading the germline V gene gives CDR1 SQVTM and CDR2 ANQGSEA. The CDR3 measures 13 amino acids from cysteine to phenylalanine. Just CDR3 DNA is preserved here, 39 bases in frame from base 1. V is cut back by 7 bases and J by 2 bases, with 4 bases in the junction unmatched. To demonstrate the VDJtools post-analysis software, the study profiled TCR beta repertoires from the peripheral blood of 10 to 15 young patients with multiple sclerosis. Multiple sclerosis patients were children and adolescents aged roughly 6 to 17 years. The library was prepared using PCR. The data were produced on an Illumina HiSeq 2500. Unique molecular identifiers were incorporated into TCR beta cDNA libraries to reduce PCR and sequencing biases. Every 1 to 10 million input T cells yielded approximately 500,000 cDNA molecules, meaning each molecule approximated one T cell. Patient libraries were prepared and sequenced with the same protocol used for the earlier healthy control dataset. Samples belonging to the same batch were prepared together, multiplexed and sequenced on a shared HiSeq lane. On the study's bioinformatics: MIGEC handled the raw barcoded reads, throwing out single-read molecular identifier groups before consensus assembly and CDR3 extraction. VDJtools was used for post-analysis of the clonotype tables, and diversity was normalized by down-sampling every dataset to the size of the smallest sample. To correct batch-related cross-sample contamination, repertoire overlap clustering matched CDR3 amino acid sequences but not nucleotide sequences. TCRdb cleaned the public reads at Q25 with fastp, built clones with MiXCR and kept in-frame beta chains. Each record represents a unique CDR3 protein, reported with the most common genes and DNA among its rows. The V and J calls were not made by the authors but by TCRdb's processing. Recorded for this sample are fewer than 600,000 distinct CDR3 sequences; under 55% of them occurred a single time. The ten biggest clones cover roughly 12% of the sample.

Note on this clonotype: Its antigen is still unknown. No clone much larger than this one lies a single base away; base qualities are absent.

Rearrangement joined TRBV29-1 to TRBJ2-3; 9 nucleotides in the junction match TRBD1. The TCR was taken from a girl aged 5-17 years with multiple sclerosis. The sequencing sample was made of blood. The CDR3 protein: CSGGQGPTDTQYF. The base sequence is TGCAGCGGGGGACAGGGACCCACAGATACGCAGTATTTT.